A selection of T cell receptor beta chains follows, all from one sample in a study of Graves' ophthalmopathy and Graves' hyperthyroidism. MiXCR, run by TCRdb on the multiplex PCR reads, gives a single entry per CDR3 protein. The sample yields approximately 640,000 distinct CDR3 sequences, under 50% seen once. The sample comprised peripheral blood. These receptor sequences come from an adult man with Graves' ophthalmopathy. The CDR3 runs from the conserved cysteine through the conserved F or W. Fields, in order: CDR3 DNA, CDR3 protein, V gene, D gene, J gene, clone size. The D gene is left open where the match is weak. Expanded clones are given a class, and other clones once, few, many or no size at all.

DNA: TGTGCCAGCAGCCAACAGGGAGGTTGGGGGGAGACCCAGTACTTC
CDR3: CASSQQGGWGETQYF
V: TRBV7-2
D: NA
J: TRBJ2-5
size: many

DNA: TGTGCCAGCAGCGTAAACCCTACTAGCATTCAGACCCAGTACTTC
CDR3: CASSVNPTSIQTQYF
V: TRBV9
D: NA
J: TRBJ2-5
size: NA

DNA: TGTGCCAGCAGTCCGCGGACTACAGGGGAGACCCAGTACTTC
CDR3: CASSPRTTGETQYF
V: TRBV6-6
D: NA
J: TRBJ2-5
size: many

DNA: TGTGCCAGCAGCCCGTTGACAGGGGGGAACACTGAAGCTTTCTTT
CDR3: CASSPLTGGNTEAFF
V: TRBV27
D: TRBD1
J: TRBJ1-1
size: NA

DNA: TGTGCCAGCAGCTTGGCGGGACGGACGGGGACCGGGGAGCTGTTTTTT
CDR3: CASSLAGRTGTGELFF
V: TRBV7-2
D: NA
J: TRBJ2-2
size: many

DNA: TGTGCCAGCAGTTTTCGGGGTAGGACCGGGGAGCTGTTTTTT
CDR3: CASSFRGRTGELFF
V: TRBV12-3/TRBV12-4
D: NA
J: TRBJ2-2
size: NA

DNA: TGTGCCAGCAGCCAAGATCTAGGTAGAGCTGCTAACTATGGCTACACCTTC
CDR3: CASSQDLGRAANYGYTF
V: TRBV4-2
D: NA
J: TRBJ1-2
size: NA

DNA: TGTGCCAGCAGCTTAGCTCCGAACCTTGACACCGGGGAGCTGTTTTTT
CDR3: CASSLAPNLDTGELFF
V: TRBV11-2
D: NA
J: TRBJ2-2
size: NA

DNA: TGTGCCAGCAGTTTACCGGGACTAGCGGTTTACGAGCAGTACTTC
CDR3: CASSLPGLAVYEQYF
V: TRBV2
D: TRBD2
J: TRBJ2-7
size: many

DNA: TGCAGCGTTGAAGATAACACAACAGGGAGGGCCGGAGAGACCCAGTACTTC
CDR3: CSVEDNTTGRAGETQYF
V: TRBV29-1
D: NA
J: TRBJ2-5
size: NA

DNA: TGCAGTGCTTTTGACGGACAGAAAAACTATGGCTACACCTTC
CDR3: CSAFDGQKNYGYTF
V: TRBV20-1
D: NA
J: TRBJ1-2
size: few

DNA: TGTGCCAGCAGCGGGACAGGGGGCGCTGGAAACACCATATATTTT
CDR3: CASSGTGGAGNTIYF
V: TRBV5-4
D: TRBD1
J: TRBJ1-3
size: NA

DNA: TGTGCCAGCAGCCCCCGGGGCGGGGGGCCCCCCACCCAGTACTTC
CDR3: CASSPRGGGPPTQYF
V: TRBV12-3/TRBV12-4
D: TRBD2
J: TRBJ2-5
size: few

DNA: TGTGCCAGCAGCCAAGCCGGGACAGATACGCAGTACTTC
CDR3: CASSQAGTDTQYF
V: TRBV7-2
D: TRBD1
J: TRBJ2-5
size: NA

DNA: TGTGCCAGCCTTGACGGGACAGCTAACTATGGCTACACCTTC
CDR3: CASLDGTANYGYTF
V: TRBV12-3/TRBV12-4
D: TRBD1
J: TRBJ1-2
size: many

DNA: TGCAGTGCCATCACCGGGACAGGGAACTACGAGCAGTACTTC
CDR3: CSAITGTGNYEQYF
V: TRBV20-1
D: TRBD1
J: TRBJ2-7
size: many

DNA: TGTGCCAGCAGTGACAGGGAAGACGGCTACACCTTC
CDR3: CASSDREDGYTF
V: TRBV25-1
D: NA
J: TRBJ1-2
size: NA

DNA: TGTGCCAGCACCTTATTTAGCTGGGGACGCCAAGAGACCCAGTACTTC
CDR3: CASTLFSWGRQETQYF
V: TRBV5-1
D: NA
J: TRBJ2-5
size: NA

DNA: TGTGCCAGCAGCTTAGCGGGACAGGGGGACGAAAAACTGTTTTTT
CDR3: CASSLAGQGDEKLFF
V: TRBV7-2
D: TRBD1
J: TRBJ1-4
size: NA

DNA: TGTGCCAGCAGCCATGCAGGGGGCCGTCTGGACTATGGCTACACCTTC
CDR3: CASSHAGGRLDYGYTF
V: TRBV7-2
D: TRBD1
J: TRBJ1-2
size: few

DNA: TGTGCCTTGCAGGGATCTGGGGCCAACGTCCTGACTTTC
CDR3: CALQGSGANVLTF
V: TRBV30
D: NA
J: TRBJ2-6
size: NA

DNA: TGTGCCAGCAGCGTAGGTCAGGGGGACACCGGGGAGCTGTTTTTT
CDR3: CASSVGQGDTGELFF
V: TRBV9
D: TRBD1
J: TRBJ2-2
size: many

DNA: TGTGCCAGCAGCTTGGCCTCTAGTGGCGGGCAAGAGACCCAGTACTTC
CDR3: CASSLASSGGQETQYF
V: TRBV5-6
D: NA
J: TRBJ2-5
size: NA

DNA: TGTGCCAGCAGTTTCTCAGGGGGAAACACCATATATTTT
CDR3: CASSFSGGNTIYF
V: TRBV12-3/TRBV12-4
D: NA
J: TRBJ1-3
size: many

DNA: TGTGCCAGCAGGATGCAGGAGAACACTGAAGCTTTCTTT
CDR3: CASRMQENTEAFF
V: TRBV7-2
D: NA
J: TRBJ1-1
size: many

DNA: TGTGCCAGCAGCTTAGCGGTACAACCTAGCAATCAGCCCCAGCAGTACTTC
CDR3: CASSLAVQPSNQPQQYF
V: TRBV7-2
D: NA
J: TRBJ2-7
size: NA

DNA: TGCAGTGTTGGACAGGGAATTACTGGCGGGCAGTACTTC
CDR3: CSVGQGITGGQYF
V: TRBV20-1
D: TRBD1
J: TRBJ2-7
size: NA

DNA: TGTGCCACCAGTGATTCTGGGGGAGAGAAACCCCCCTATAATTCACCCCTCCACTTT
CDR3: CATSDSGGEKPPYNSPLHF
V: TRBV24-1
D: NA
J: TRBJ1-6
size: few

DNA: TGTGCCAGTAGAGCCGGAGGGGATGGTTCCCGGGGCTACACCTTC
CDR3: CASRAGGDGSRGYTF
V: TRBV19
D: NA
J: TRBJ1-2
size: many

DNA: TGTGCCAGCAGTCCACTGGGGACACAGAACACCGGGGAGCTGTTTTTT
CDR3: CASSPLGTQNTGELFF
V: TRBV7-6
D: NA
J: TRBJ2-2
size: many

DNA: TGTGCCAGCAGTGAGGGTGGCAGCCAAGGGTTGAATTCACCCCTCCACTTT
CDR3: CASSEGGSQGLNSPLHF
V: TRBV25-1
D: NA
J: TRBJ1-6
size: NA

DNA: TGTGCCAGCAGCACGCCAGGACAGCGAAGGAGTGGTGGGGAGCTGTTTTTT
CDR3: CASSTPGQRRSGGELFF
V: TRBV5-8
D: NA
J: TRBJ2-2
size: few

DNA: TGTGCCATCAGTGAGTCGAGCGGGAGTGAAAAACTGTTTTTT
CDR3: CAISESSGSEKLFF
V: TRBV10-3
D: NA
J: TRBJ1-4
size: NA

DNA: TGTGCCAGCTCACCATCAGGAAGTGAAGCTTTCTTT
CDR3: CASSPSGSEAFF
V: TRBV25-1
D: NA
J: TRBJ1-1
size: NA

DNA: TGTGCCAGCCGGACAACAGCGGAGACCCAGTACTTC
CDR3: CASRTTAETQYF
V: TRBV2
D: NA
J: TRBJ2-5
size: many

DNA: TGTGCCAGCAGTGACTTGAGGACAGGGACGGTTCATGAAAAACTGTTTTTT
CDR3: CASSDLRTGTVHEKLFF
V: TRBV25-1
D: TRBD1
J: TRBJ1-4
size: NA

DNA: TGCAGCGTGGTTGGACAGGGATCGTGGGAGCAGTACTTC
CDR3: CSVVGQGSWEQYF
V: TRBV29-1
D: TRBD1
J: TRBJ2-7
size: NA

DNA: TGTGCCAGCAGCCCACTGACTAGCGGGGGGGCCTACGAGCAGTACTTC
CDR3: CASSPLTSGGAYEQYF
V: TRBV11-1
D: TRBD2
J: TRBJ2-7
size: few

DNA: TGCAGCGCAGACAGGGGCTATGGCTACACCTTC
CDR3: CSADRGYGYTF
V: TRBV29-1
D: TRBD1
J: TRBJ1-2
size: NA

DNA: TGTGCTAGCAGTTCGGACAGGGGATCACCCCTCCACTTT
CDR3: CASSSDRGSPLHF
V: TRBV7-9
D: TRBD1
J: TRBJ1-6
size: NA

DNA: TGTGCCTGGGTCACAGGGGGAACTGAAGCTTTCTTT
CDR3: CAWVTGGTEAFF
V: TRBV30
D: TRBD1
J: TRBJ1-1
size: few

DNA: TGTGCCAGCAGCTTACGAAAGAATGGGACCGGGGAGCTGTTTTTT
CDR3: CASSLRKNGTGELFF
V: TRBV7-9
D: NA
J: TRBJ2-2
size: NA

DNA: TGTGCCAGCAGCTTATCCGGGGGCTCAAAAGAGACCCAGTACTTC
CDR3: CASSLSGGSKETQYF
V: TRBV7-3
D: NA
J: TRBJ2-5
size: many

DNA: TGTGCCAGCAGTCCCCCGGGACGGTACACTGAAGCTTTCTTT
CDR3: CASSPPGRYTEAFF
V: TRBV12-3/TRBV12-4
D: NA
J: TRBJ1-1
size: NA

DNA: TGCAGCTGGACAGGGGGCCCCCAAGAGACCCAGTACTTC
CDR3: CSWTGGPQETQYF
V: TRBV29-1
D: TRBD1
J: TRBJ2-5
size: NA

DNA: TGTGCCACCAGTGATCGGGACAGTAGGTATGGCTACACCTTC
CDR3: CATSDRDSRYGYTF
V: TRBV24-1
D: TRBD1
J: TRBJ1-2
size: many

DNA: TGTGCCAGCAGTTTACTTGGGGTGGGGACTGAAGCTTTCTTT
CDR3: CASSLLGVGTEAFF
V: TRBV12-3/TRBV12-4
D: NA
J: TRBJ1-1
size: NA

DNA: TGTGCCAGCAGTTCCCCTAACACGGGGGACTTAGGCGAGCAGTACTTC
CDR3: CASSSPNTGDLGEQYF
V: TRBV12-3/TRBV12-4
D: NA
J: TRBJ2-7
size: few

DNA: TGCGCCAGCAGCTCGGGGACACCCGGGGAGCTGTTTTTT
CDR3: CASSSGTPGELFF
V: TRBV5-1
D: NA
J: TRBJ2-2
size: many

DNA: TGTGCCAGCAGCTTACGACAGGAGAGCTCTGGAAACACCATATATTTT
CDR3: CASSLRQESSGNTIYF
V: TRBV5-6
D: NA
J: TRBJ1-3
size: NA

DNA: TGTGCCAGCAGCTTAGGGACTAGCGTAACCTACGAGCAGTACTTC
CDR3: CASSLGTSVTYEQYF
V: TRBV7-2
D: TRBD2
J: TRBJ2-7
size: many